This TCR beta chain was retrieved from a study of shared clonotypes between healthy human individuals. Study overall: The study used three CD4 naive, three CD4 memory, two CD8 naive and one CD8 memory plate per donor. Study conclusions and caveats: Memory subsets generally showed lower estimated richness than naive subsets.

Details on this clone: Its specificity is unknown.

CD45RO negativity and positive selection for CCR7 defined naive CD8 cells, a population that excluded terminally differentiated effector memory CD45RA+ cells. The authors ran the assay at deep level. Several immunoSEQ plates held equal portions of the genomic DNA taken from each subset. TCRdb's copy holds only in-frame clones and misses some; the assay was immunoSEQ multiplex PCR. The table has 630,000 or so clones, about 98% seen once; the top ten hold around 0.3%. The sequenced sample consisted of naive CD8+ T cells sorted from blood. This clonotype originated in a man aged 25-45 years in good health.

The chain's CDR3 is CASSQVGATGPGGELFF. The CDR3 DNA is TGTGCCAGCAGCCAAGTAGGCGCCACGGGGCCTGGCGGGGAGCTGTTTTTT. V is TRBV14 and J is TRBJ2-2, with D perhaps assigned TRBD1 or TRBD2 (5 bases each). Deletions cut 1 base from V and 7 bases from J, with 19 bases between. The CDR3 spans 17 residues. The V gene's germline CDR1 is SGHDN and CDR2 FVKESK. Together with reference TRBV14 and TRBJ2-2, the CDR3 gives the full variable domain: EAGVTQFPSHSVIEKGQTVTLRCDPISGHDNLYWYRRVMGKEIKFLLHFVKESKQDESGMPNNRFLAERTGGTYSTLKVQPAELEDSGVYFCASSQVGATGPGGELFFGEGSRLTVL.